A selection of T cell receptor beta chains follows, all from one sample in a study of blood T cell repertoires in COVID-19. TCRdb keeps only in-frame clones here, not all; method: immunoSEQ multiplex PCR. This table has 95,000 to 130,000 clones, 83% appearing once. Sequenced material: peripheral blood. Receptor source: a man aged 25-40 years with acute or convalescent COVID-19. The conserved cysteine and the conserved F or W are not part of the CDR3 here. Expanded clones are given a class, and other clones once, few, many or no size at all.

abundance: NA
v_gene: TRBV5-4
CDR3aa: ASNQLAEAADTQY

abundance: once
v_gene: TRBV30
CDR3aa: AWGTSTDTQY

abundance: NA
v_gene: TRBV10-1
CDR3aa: ASSEPGTGGFAEAF

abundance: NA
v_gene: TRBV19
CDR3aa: ASSFLTGEPN

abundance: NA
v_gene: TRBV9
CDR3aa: ASSVGGGETQY

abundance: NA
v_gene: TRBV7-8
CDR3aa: ASSVTGGRVDTQY

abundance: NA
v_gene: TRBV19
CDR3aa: ASSSRDSGANVLT

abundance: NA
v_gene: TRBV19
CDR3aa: ASSIQDTFTGELF

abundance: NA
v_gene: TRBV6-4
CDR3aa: ASSLQYNSPLH

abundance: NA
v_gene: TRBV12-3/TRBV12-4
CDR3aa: ASSSDRHYEQY

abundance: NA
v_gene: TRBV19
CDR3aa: ASSNPGTNEQF

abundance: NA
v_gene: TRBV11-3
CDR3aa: ASRDTNTGELF

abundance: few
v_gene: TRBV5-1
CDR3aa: ASSLGPGSYNEQF

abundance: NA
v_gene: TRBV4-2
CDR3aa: ASSQPDRGLGYT

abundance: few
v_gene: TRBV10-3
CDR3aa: AISQSRGLYNEQF

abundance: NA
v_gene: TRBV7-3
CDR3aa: ASSLQGNTEAF

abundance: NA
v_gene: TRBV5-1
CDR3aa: ASSSTGTEPNYGYT

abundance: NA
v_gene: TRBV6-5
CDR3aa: ASAPAGYSYEQY

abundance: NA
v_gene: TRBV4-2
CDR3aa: ASSFGAESEDGYT

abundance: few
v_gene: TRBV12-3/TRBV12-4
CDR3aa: ASSLAGRAEAF

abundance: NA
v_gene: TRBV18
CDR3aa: ASSPPPQQGMNTEAF

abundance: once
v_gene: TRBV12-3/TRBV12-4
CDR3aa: ASSLGGMGTIY

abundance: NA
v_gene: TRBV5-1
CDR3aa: ASSAGQGYNSPLH

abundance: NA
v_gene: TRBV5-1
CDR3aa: ASSLLAGGNTEAF

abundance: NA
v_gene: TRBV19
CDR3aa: ASSEIQRGPAYEQY

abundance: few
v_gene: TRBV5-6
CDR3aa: ASSLLGTGLVNEQF